One T cell receptor (beta chain) is described in this entry. This record comes from a study of cytomegalovirus exposure and HLA in healthy donors. Germline V gene data show CDR1 as GTSNPN and CDR2 as SVGIG (reference sequence). V lost 5 bases to trimming and J lost 6 bases; unmatched junction nucleotides: 13. The CDR3 contains 14 residues. PCR used 60 Vbeta primers and 13 Jbeta primers. Assay: immunoSEQ multiplex PCR; the TCRdb copy retains only in-frame clones and omits some. This sample has approximately 79,000 clones, with around 79% found just once. This sequence was found in a male donor in good health and CMV-seropositive. This chain connects TRBV30 to TRBJ2-7; 7 bases agree with TRBD2. Sequencing was carried out using PBMCs. CDR3 in amino acids: CAWAGDLQLTEQYF. The CDR3 bases are TGTGCCTGGGCGGGGGACCTCCAGCTTACCGAGCAGTACTTC.